This T cell receptor beta chain is from a study of CD8+CD57+ T cells in acquired aplastic anemia. The wider study: Quantities of DNA derived from sorted CD4+ and CD8+ cells averaged around 3 ug. Sequencing produced an average of roughly 10 million reads per healthy donor for CD4+ cells. Study-wide points: Patients and controls shared 25 to 30 CD8+ CDR3 sequences, highly expressed in patients.

V lost 0 bases and J 0 bases, leaving 8 bases between the germline ends. Germline V gene lookup returns CDR1 GTSNPN and CDR2 SVGIG (reference sequence). The CDR3 length is 14 residues. For CDR3 and TCR beta VDJ profiling, genomic DNA was the template used. A single record per CDR3 protein comes from TCRdb applying MiXCR to the reads. The sample has more than 150,000 distinct CDR3 sequences; 40% to 50% are singletons. At least ten counts were recorded for this clonotype. As yet, its antigen is unknown. The rearrangement uses TRBV30 and TRBJ1-2, with D uncertain. The sequenced sample was sorted CD4+, CD8+, or CD8+CD57+ T cells (not recorded which) from PBMCs. This TCR derives from a human donor in good health. This chain's CDR3 is CAWSVSRANYGYTF. In DNA, the CDR3 is TGTGCCTGGAGTGTAAGCCGAGCTAACTATGGCTACACCTTC.